A selection of T cell receptor beta chains follows, all from one sample in a study of blood T cell repertoires in COVID-19. Libraries were prepared by immunoSEQ multiplex PCR; TCRdb keeps only in-frame clonotypes and omits some of them. Of hundreds of thousands of clones listed, roughly nine tenths are singletons. The sample comprised PBMCs or T cells enriched from blood (not recorded which). These receptor sequences come from a woman in her forties or fifties who had recovered from COVID-19. CDR3s include the opening cysteine and the closing phenylalanine or tryptophan. A D gene is named only where the DNA matches it firmly. Clone size, where shown, is once, few, many, or a class for clones that have expanded.

V	size	J	D	CDR3	DNA
TRBV11-2	.	TRBJ1-2	.	CASSLVMNYGYTF	TGTGCCAGCAGCTTAGTAATGAACTATGGCTACACCTTC
TRBV5-1	.	TRBJ1-4	.	CASSLEEPNEKLFF	TGCGCCAGCAGCTTAGAGGAGCCTAATGAAAAACTGTTTTTT
TRBV5-1	few	TRBJ2-7	TRBD1	CASSLDRGTYEQYF	TGCGCCAGCAGCTTGGACAGGGGGACCTACGAGCAGTACTTC
TRBV7-2	.	TRBJ1-1	.	CASTWRNSEAFF	TGTGCCAGCACCTGGAGGAATTCTGAAGCTTTCTTT
TRBV3-1/TRBV3-2	.	TRBJ2-2	.	CASSQGGNTGELFF	TGTGCCAGCAGCCAAGGCGGAAACACCGGGGAGCTGTTTTTT
TRBV6-5	.	TRBJ1-5	.	CASSYGSQGSNQPQHF	TGTGCCAGCAGTTACGGGTCCCAGGGGAGCAATCAGCCCCAGCATTTT
TRBV30	.	TRBJ1-4	.	CAWSRGSNEKLFF	TGTGCCTGGAGTCGGGGGTCTAATGAAAAACTGTTTTTT
TRBV6-2/TRBV6-3	.	TRBJ1-5	.	CASSYVPATGQPQHF	TGTGCCAGCAGTTACGTGCCGGCCACGGGACAGCCCCAGCATTTT
TRBV20-1	.	TRBJ2-1	.	CSARGRNEQFF	TGCAGTGCTAGAGGTCGGAATGAGCAGTTCTTC
TRBV30	.	TRBJ1-2	TRBD1	CAWSRNPNKGQGAPNGYTF	TGTGCCTGGAGTCGGAACCCCAATAAAGGACAGGGGGCGCCGAATGGCTACACCTTC
TRBV4-3	many	TRBJ2-7	.	CASSQSSSGTEQYF	TGCGCCAGCAGCCAATCTAGTTCTGGCACCGAGCAGTACTTC
TRBV30	.	TRBJ1-5	.	CAWSQTGILQPQHF	TGTGCCTGGAGTCAGACAGGAATTCTTCAGCCCCAGCATTTT
TRBV2	.	TRBJ1-5	TRBD1	CASSGQVVNQPQHF	TGTGCCAGCAGCGGACAGGTGGTCAATCAGCCCCAGCATTTT
TRBV10-1	.	TRBJ2-5	.	CASSETVAIGNQETQYF	TGCGCCAGCAGTGAGACTGTAGCGATAGGGAACCAAGAGACCCAGTACTTC
TRBV27	.	TRBJ2-3	TRBD2	CASSLSGTSGLRTDTQYF	TGTGCCAGCAGTTTATCCGGGACTAGCGGCCTCAGGACAGATACGCAGTATTTT
TRBV29-1	once	TRBJ2-3	TRBD2	CSQLRGRDTDTQYF	TGCAGCCAACTGCGCGGGAGAGACACAGATACGCAGTATTTT
TRBV5-6	.	TRBJ1-2	TRBD1	CASSDRDRGLGYGYTF	TGTGCCAGCAGCGACCGGGACAGGGGGCTTGGCTATGGCTACACCTTC
TRBV11-3	.	TRBJ2-1	TRBD2	CASSFTSGTRNEQFF	TGTGCCAGCAGCTTTACTAGCGGTACCCGCAATGAGCAGTTCTTC
TRBV5-4	.	TRBJ1-1	.	CASSLERGSEAFF	TGTGCCAGCAGCTTGGAACGGGGTTCAGAAGCTTTCTTT
TRBV15	.	TRBJ1-6	TRBD1	CATSRGTGGVSPLHF	TGTGCCACCAGCAGAGGCACAGGGGGGGTTTCACCCCTCCACTTT
TRBV9	few	TRBJ1-5	.	CASSATDGRVGQPQHF	TGTGCCAGCAGCGCAACGGACGGCAGGGTAGGCCAGCCCCAGCATTTT
TRBV7-7	.	TRBJ2-3	TRBD1	CASSSGTGADTQYF	TGTGCTAGCAGCTCCGGGACAGGGGCAGATACGCAGTATTTT